The entry below gives a single T cell receptor beta chain sequence along with its context. The sample originates from a study of radiotherapy plus CTLA-4 blockade in lung cancer. The protocol was immunoSEQ multiplex PCR, while the TCRdb copy is restricted to in-frame clones and leaves out a portion. The table has about 100,000 clones, 83% seen once. Trimming removed 2 bases at V and 7 bases at J, with 14 bases between. Germline assignment: CDR1 MGHDK and CDR2 SYGVNS. The CDR3 is 14 amino acids. V gene TRBV25-1 combines with J gene TRBJ1-2; D possibly corresponds to TRBD1 (6 bases). This specimen consisted of peripheral blood, obtained from a patient treated with radiotherapy plus ipilimumab. The clonotype was recovered from a human donor with non-small cell lung cancer who had stable disease on radiotherapy plus ipilimumab. Here the CDR3 reads CASSERGEGRGYTF. The DNA for the CDR3 is TGTGCCAGCAGTGAAAGGGGGGAGGGTCGTGGCTACACCTTC.